This record covers a single TCR beta chain. Antigen unknown. This sample was taken from a study of T cell responses to AZD1222 COVID-19 vaccine. Study findings and constraints: Clonal diversity was possibly underestimated, and white British individuals and females predominated among donors.

The method was immunoSEQ multiplex PCR; TCRdb's version includes in-frame clones alone and lacks a portion of them. The sample carries around 250,000 clones, approximately 93% recorded once. The receptor was derived from an adult in good health. The material was peripheral blood, obtained on day 0 of AZD1222 vaccination.

The CDR3 DNA reads TGCGCCAGCAGCCGGGGGACGGACACCGGGGAGCTGTTTTTT. Amino acids: CASSRGTDTGELFF. V is TRBV5-1 and J is TRBJ2-2; D is perhaps TRBD2 (6 bases). Germline assignment: CDR1 SGHRS and CDR2 YFSETQ. The CDR3 consists of 14 residues. Trimming shortened V by 4 bases and J by 3 bases, and 10 bases separated the two germline ends.